These 10 T cell receptor beta chains were all obtained from the same sample, sequenced in a study of HIV-infected children after antiretroviral therapy interruption. Unique molecular identifiers were included in an RNA-based 3' RACE TCR library. A single record per CDR3 protein comes from TCRdb applying MiXCR to the 3' RACE reads. The sample holds tens of thousands of distinct CDR3 sequences; just over 6.5% are singletons and the top ten take more than 0.95%. The treatment denotes: PENTA 11 planned treatment interruption arm or continuous ART arm. Material: CD45RA+ CD4+ T cells from PBMCs, pooled from several time points, obtained from a donor given antiretroviral therapy, either interrupted or continuous. The subset is: naive CD4+ CD45RA+ CD45RO- T cells. All receptors derive from a pool of human donors with HIV.

This clonotype was seen repeatedly, ten times or more. The chain joins TRBV6-1 to TRBJ2-7; D perhaps matches TRBD2 (5 bases). Germline assignment: CDR1 MNHNS and CDR2 SASEGT. This CDR3 is 14 amino acids long. Trimming took 2 bases from V and 2 from J, leaving 10 bases between them. DNA for the CDR3: TGTGCCAGCAGTGAATTCGGACTGGCCTACGAGCAGTACTTC. Protein sequence: CASSEFGLAYEQYF.

There are many counts of this clonotype. This sequence joins TRBV9 and TRBJ2-1, with 8 nucleotides matching TRBD2. CDR1 and CDR2 from the germline V gene are SGDLS and YYNGEE. This CDR3 region has 16 residues. The trim removed 4 bases at V and 2 bases at J, leaving 8 bases unmatched. The CDR3 here is CASSPIAGPTYNEQFF. DNA for the CDR3: TGTGCCAGCAGCCCCATAGCGGGACCCACCTACAATGAGCAGTTCTTC.

This clonotype was observed at least ten times. The V and J genes are TRBV28 and TRBJ2-7; TRBD2 agrees at 9 bases. The CDR3 consists of 17 residues. The germline V gene encodes CDR1 MDHEN and CDR2 SYDVKM. J gave up 2 bases and V 3 bases, and 11 bases lay outside the gene matches. This CDR3 reads CASSFPPSAGGPYEQYF. The DNA for the CDR3 is TGTGCCAGCAGTTTCCCCCCCTCTGCGGGAGGGCCCTACGAGCAGTACTTC.

V and J are TRBV25-1 and TRBJ1-3; D gene ambiguous. The CDR3 has 18 residues. Between the trimmed V and J ends, which lost 2 bases and 0 bases, there was a span of 17 bases. The germline gives CDR1 MGHDK, CDR2 SYGVNS. In DNA, the CDR3 is TGTGCCAGCAGTGAAAGGGTGACACCGTTCTCCTCTGGAAACACCATATATTTT. It is translated as CASSERVTPFSSGNTIYF.

This sequence joins TRBV19 and TRBJ1-2, with D perhaps TRBD1 (5 bases). V lost 3 bases and J lost 8, with 31 bases in between. Germline V gene lookup returns CDR1 LNHDA and CDR2 SQIVND (reference sequence). The CDR3 sequence is 19 residues long. CDR3 DNA sequence: TGTGCCAGTAGTATCAACAAGGAGTGGGACGGAGGGAGTAGAGACGGCTACACCTTC. Its translation: CASSINKEWDGGSRDGYTF. The full variable domain, completed using reference TRBV19 and TRBJ1-2, is DGGITQSPKYLFRKEGQNVTLSCEQNLNHDAMYWYRQDPGQGLRLIYYSQIVNDFQKGDIAEGYSVSREKKESFPLTVTSAQKNPTAFYLCASSINKEWDGGSRDGYTFGSGTRLTVV.

The chain has TRBV5-4 and TRBJ1-4, with 9 bases fitting TRBD1. Germline V lookup: CDR1 SGHNT, CDR2 YYREEE (reference sequence). The CDR3 extends over 17 amino acids. Trimming cost V 0 bases and J 5 bases; bases outside gene matches: 8. DNA for the CDR3: TGTGCCAGCAGCTTGGAGACGTCGACAGGGGGAAATGAAAAACTGTTTTTT. Translated, it gives CASSLETSTGGNEKLFF.

The sample holds many counts of this clonotype. The J gene is TRBJ1-1, the V gene TRBV29-1; D ambiguous. V lost 6 bases, J lost 0 bases, and 11 bases lay in between. Per germline, CDR1 SQVTM and CDR2 ANQGSEA. This CDR3 comprises 13 residues. CDR3 loop: CSVGRIMNTEAFF. The CDR3 bases are TGCAGCGTAGGACGGATCATGAACACTGAAGCTTTCTTT. Full variable domain (remainder filled in from reference TRBV29-1 and TRBJ1-1): SAVISQKPSRDICQRGTSLTIQCQVDSQVTMMFWYRQQPGQSLTLIATANQGSEATYESGFVIDKFPISRPNLTFSTLTVSNMSPEDSSIYLCSVGRIMNTEAFFGQGTRLTVV.

In its sample, this clonotype is medium-sized. The chain couples TRBV13 to TRBJ2-7, with D possibly matching TRBD1 (5 bases). This CDR3 is 14 amino acids long. CDR1 and CDR2 (germline): PRHDT, FYEKMQ (reference sequence). With 8 bases removed from V and 10 bases from J, the gap between germline ends came to 24 bases. Here the CDR3 reads CASSLLDNSYEQYF. The CDR3 DNA follows: TGTGCCAGCTCTCTCTTGGACAACTCCTATGAACAGTACTTC.

The table lists this clonotype with a few counts. This chain links TRBV28 with TRBJ1-4; D gene uncertain. CDR1 is MDHEN and CDR2 is SYDVKM in the germline V gene. CDR3 length: 16 residues. The V end lost 1 base, the J end lost 3 bases, and 12 bases lay between the germline ends. CDR3 sequence: CASSLYEKGSNEKLFF. The CDR3, as DNA: TGTGCCAGCAGTTTATACGAGAAGGGCTCTAATGAAAAACTGTTTTTT.

This clonotype was observed at least ten times. The chain combines TRBV12-3 or TRBV12-4 with TRBJ2-7; possible D gene TRBD1, 5 bases. The CDR3 extends over 10 amino acids. In DNA, the CDR3 is TGTCCTCCAGGGTTCTACGAGCAGTACTTC. It translates to CPPGFYEQYF.